These T cell receptor beta chains were read from a single sample in a study of T cell changes during pregnancy in multiple sclerosis. The repertoire was sequenced with immunoSEQ multiplex PCR; TCRdb's copy has only in-frame clones and lacks some. The sample yields tens of thousands of clones, 90% seen once. Here the sequenced sample was CD4+ T cells from peripheral blood mononuclear cells, taken in the third trimester of pregnancy. The origin of the receptors is a female donor in good health, enrolled as a control in a pregnancy study. Both conserved end residues are part of each CDR3. The D gene is left open where the match is weak. Size is stated for part of the rows, as once, few or many counts, or as a class when the clone is expanded.

v_gene	len	j_gene	d_gene	abundance	CDR3nt	CDR3aa
TRBV5-4	12	TRBJ2-5	NA	NA	TGTGCCAGCCGCGGGATAGGAAAGACCCAGTACTTC	CASRGIGKTQYF
TRBV7-8	15	TRBJ1-2	NA	NA	TGTGCCAGCAGCTCACAAACAGGGTCGGCCTATGGCTACACCTTC	CASSSQTGSAYGYTF
TRBV19	13	TRBJ2-2	TRBD1	NA	TGTGCCAGTCGGACAGGGTTGGAAGGGGAGCTGTTTTTT	CASRTGLEGELFF
TRBV10-3	15	TRBJ1-3	NA	NA	TGTGCCATCAGTGAGCGGGGGGGATCTGGAAACACCATATATTTT	CAISERGGSGNTIYF
TRBV5-8	11	TRBJ1-1	NA	NA	TGTGCCAGCAGCCCGGCGGTTGCAGCTTTCTTT	CASSPAVAAFF
TRBV20-1	11	TRBJ2-1	NA	NA	TGCAGTGCGTATAGGGGGTCTGAGCAGTTCTTC	CSAYRGSEQFF
TRBV4-1	13	TRBJ1-2	TRBD1	NA	TGCGCCAGCAGCCAAGGGACAGGGGATGGCTACACCTTC	CASSQGTGDGYTF
TRBV27	14	TRBJ1-2	NA	NA	TGTGCCAGCAGTTTCGGGGTGGGTAACTATGGCTACACCTTC	CASSFGVGNYGYTF
TRBV19	16	TRBJ2-1	TRBD1	NA	TGTGCCAGTAGTAGTCGACAGGGAAGGGGGCACAATGAGCAGTTCTTC	CASSSRQGRGHNEQFF
TRBV15	15	TRBJ2-7	NA	NA	TGTGCCACCAGCATAACCCGCGCGCTCTCCTACGAGCAGTACTTC	CATSITRALSYEQYF
TRBV11-2	15	TRBJ2-7	TRBD2	few	TGTGCCAGCAGCTTAAGACCTAGCGGATTGGACGAGCAGTACTTC	CASSLRPSGLDEQYF
TRBV18	16	TRBJ1-2	NA	NA	TGTGCCAGCTCACCACCGCATCATCAGCAGCTCGGGGGCTACACCTTC	CASSPPHHQQLGGYTF
TRBV18	15	TRBJ2-5	TRBD1	once	TGTGCCAGCTCACCGACAGGGGCTGGGGATAAGACCCAGTACTTC	CASSPTGAGDKTQYF
TRBV23-1	17	TRBJ1-3	NA	NA	TGCGCCAGCAGTCAATCTGAGGGCAAGACCTCTGGAAACACCATATATTTT	CASSQSEGKTSGNTIYF
TRBV6-5	13	TRBJ1-2	TRBD1	NA	TGTGCCAGCAGCCGGACAGGAAGGGGGGGCTACACCTTC	CASSRTGRGGYTF
TRBV10-1	13	TRBJ2-2	NA	once	TGCGCCAGCAGCACAATAAAGACCGGGGAGCTGTTTTTT	CASSTIKTGELFF
TRBV6-1	12	TRBJ1-2	TRBD1	NA	TGTGCCAGCGCTCCGGGACAGCGTGGCTACACCTTC	CASAPGQRGYTF
TRBV15	17	TRBJ2-7	NA	NA	TGTGCCACCAGCCCAGGACAGCCCCTAAGAGGCTCCTACGAGCAGTACTTC	CATSPGQPLRGSYEQYF
TRBV19	14	TRBJ2-5	NA	few	TGTGCCAGTAGTATAGATTTGACAGCGGAGACCCAGTACTTC	CASSIDLTAETQYF
TRBV30	15	TRBJ1-3	NA	NA	TGTGCCTGGAGTCGGGAGGGGGTGGTCGGAAACACCATATATTTT	CAWSREGVVGNTIYF
TRBV5-1	15	TRBJ2-5	TRBD2	NA	TGCGCCAGCAGGCTAGCGGGAGGCCGTCAAGAGACCCAGTACTTC	CASRLAGGRQETQYF
TRBV5-4	17	TRBJ2-1	TRBD2	NA	TGTGCCAGCAGCTTGGCCCTAGCGGGAGAACTTTACAATGAGCAGTTCTTC	CASSLALAGELYNEQFF
TRBV7-2	15	TRBJ2-1	NA	NA	TGTGCCAGCAGCTTACAGGGTGGAGACTACAATGAGCAGTTCTTC	CASSLQGGDYNEQFF
TRBV11-2	11	TRBJ2-5	NA	NA	TGTGCCAGCAGCCACACTAGTGCCCAGTACTTC	CASSHTSAQYF
TRBV20-1	11	TRBJ2-1	NA	NA	TGCAGCGGGGTTCGTAACAATGAGCAGTTCTTC	CSGVRNNEQFF
TRBV7-2	13	TRBJ2-7	NA	medium-sized	TGTGCCAGCAGTACGCAGCCTGGCGGCGAGCAGTACTTC	CASSTQPGGEQYF
TRBV27	15	TRBJ1-2	NA	NA	TGTGCCAGCAGTTCATATCCTCCCCGGACAGATGGCTACACCTTC	CASSSYPPRTDGYTF
TRBV5-1	14	TRBJ1-2	TRBD1	medium-sized	TGCGCCAGCAGCCTTGGGGACAGTGCAAGGGGCTACACCTTC	CASSLGDSARGYTF
TRBV5-6	14	TRBJ1-1	NA	NA	TGTGCCAGCATCCCCCGGGTCCAGAACACTGAAGCTTTCTTT	CASIPRVQNTEAFF
TRBV7-9	13	TRBJ2-7	NA	NA	TGTGCCAGCAGCTTAGAACAGGGTCACGAGCAGTACTTC	CASSLEQGHEQYF
TRBV25-1	13	TRBJ1-4	NA	NA	TGTGCCACCCGGGAGGGGGGTTCGGGAAAACTGTTTTTT	CATREGGSGKLFF
TRBV15	14	TRBJ2-1	NA	NA	TGTGCCACCAGCAGTGTGGGGCCGCGGCGTGAGCAGTTCTTC	CATSSVGPRREQFF
TRBV7-2	17	TRBJ1-2	TRBD1	few	TGTGCCAGCAGCTTCGACTTTTTACAGGGGAGTAACTATGGCTACACCTTC	CASSFDFLQGSNYGYTF
TRBV5-1	14	TRBJ2-2	NA	NA	TGCGCCAGCAGCTGGGACACCGACACCGGGGAGCTGTTTTTT	CASSWDTDTGELFF
TRBV11-3	14	TRBJ2-7	TRBD2	NA	TGTGCCAGCAGCTCTAGCGGAAGCTCCTACGAGCAGTACTTC	CASSSSGSSYEQYF
TRBV7-2	15	TRBJ1-2	TRBD1	NA	TGTGCCAGCAGCTTAGAGGGGGACAGGGCCTATGGCTACACCTTC	CASSLEGDRAYGYTF
TRBV25-1	14	TRBJ1-1	NA	NA	TGTGCCAGCAGTGAACAGGGCGGTTCCACTGAAGCTTTCTTT	CASSEQGGSTEAFF
TRBV4-1	16	TRBJ1-5	NA	NA	TGCGCCAGCAGCCAAGGAAGCGGGCCGGAAGGCCAGCCCCAGCATTTT	CASSQGSGPEGQPQHF
TRBV7-2	14	TRBJ2-7	NA	NA	TGTGCCAGCAGCTTAGCGAGGTTCAGGGACGAGCAGTACTTC	CASSLARFRDEQYF
TRBV5-1	14	TRBJ2-7	TRBD2	NA	TGCGCCAGCACGGGAGGAGAGGTTAACTACGAGCAGTACTTC	CASTGGEVNYEQYF
TRBV6-1	13	TRBJ2-5	TRBD2	NA	TGTGCCAGCAGTGGCGGACTAGGAGAGACCCAGTACTTC	CASSGGLGETQYF
TRBV27	17	TRBJ2-1	TRBD2	NA	TGTGCCAGCAGACCGATCGTCCTAGCGGGACAATACAATGAGCAGTTCTTC	CASRPIVLAGQYNEQFF